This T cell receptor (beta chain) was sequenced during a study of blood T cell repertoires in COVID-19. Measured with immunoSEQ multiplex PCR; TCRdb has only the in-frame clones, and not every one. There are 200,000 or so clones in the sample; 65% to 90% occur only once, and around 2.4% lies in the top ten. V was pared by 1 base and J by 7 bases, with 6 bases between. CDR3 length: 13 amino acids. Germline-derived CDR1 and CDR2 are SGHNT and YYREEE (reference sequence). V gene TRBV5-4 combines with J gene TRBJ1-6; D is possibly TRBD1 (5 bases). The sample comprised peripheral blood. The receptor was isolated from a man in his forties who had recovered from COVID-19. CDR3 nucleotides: TGTGCCAGCAGCTTGAGGGGAAATTCACCCCTCCACTTT. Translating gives CASSLRGNSPLHF.